Described below is a single TCR beta chain sequence and its context. Antigen unknown. The data were taken from a study of beta chain features in type 1 diabetes. Study-wide findings and caveats: At VDJ recombination sites, type 1 diabetes patients had fewer insertions and more deleted nucleotides.

The investigators reverse transcribed all of the isolated RNA, so they sequenced expressed TCRB transcripts. The data were produced by immunoSEQ multiplex PCR, yet TCRdb's version contains in-frame clones alone and is incomplete. The repertoire consists of hundreds of thousands of clones, with around 15% occurring once and the leading ten covering about 0.097%. The germline CDR1 and CDR2 sequences are SGDLS and YYNGEE. V gave up 0 bases and J gave up 2 bases; unmatched junction bases: 6. This CDR3 region has 16 residues. This TCR was recovered from a man between 18 and 29 years old in good health. J is TRBJ2-3 and V is TRBV9, with TRBD2 matching over 7 bases. The material sequenced was naive CD4+ T cells from blood. The chain's CDR3 is CASSVAGGPPTDTQYF. The CDR3 DNA is TGTGCCAGCAGCGTAGCGGGAGGTCCCCCCACAGATACGCAGTATTTT.